These T cell receptor beta chains were read from a single sample in a study of neurological immune-mediated disorders. From the 5' RACE reads, TCRdb called clonotypes with MiXCR, one entry per CDR3 protein. The data contain some 30,000 distinct CDR3 sequences, around 5.9% of them singletons. The specimen sequenced was CD4+ T cells from blood. The receptors originated from a woman in her 50s in good health. The CDR3 runs from the conserved cysteine through the conserved F or W. D genes are given only for firm matches. Expanded clones are given a class, and other clones once, few, many or no size at all.

d_gene,abundance,v_gene,j_gene,CDR3nt,CDR3aa
TRBD2,many,TRBV27,TRBJ2-7,TGTGCCAGCAGTACCCGTAGCGGGGGGGCCTACGAGCAGTACTTC,CASSTRSGGAYEQYF
TRBD2,many,TRBV7-2,TRBJ2-7,TGTGCCAGCAGCATACTACCGGGACTAGTTTACGAGCAGTACTTC,CASSILPGLVYEQYF
.,many,TRBV4-1,TRBJ2-7,TGCGCCAGCAGCCAAGATGACGCCATTCGTTCCAACGAGCAGTACTTC,CASSQDDAIRSNEQYF
.,many,TRBV27,TRBJ2-7,TGTGCCAGCAACCCCCGGCAGGGCGGCGAGCAGTACTTC,CASNPRQGGEQYF
.,.,TRBV5-5,TRBJ2-1,TGTGCCAGCAGCTTGGACAGCGGCTCCTACAATGAGCAGTTCTTC,CASSLDSGSYNEQFF
.,many,TRBV5-1,TRBJ2-1,TGCGCCAGCAGCTTGGCGGCTGGGAGCTCCTACAATGAGCAGTTCTTC,CASSLAAGSSYNEQFF
.,many,TRBV10-3,TRBJ2-5,TGTGCCATCAGTGAGTTCGGCGGGAAAGAGACCCAGTACTTC,CAISEFGGKETQYF
.,many,TRBV5-1,TRBJ2-3,TGCGCCAGCAGTCGGGATACTAGCACAGATACGCAGTATTTT,CASSRDTSTDTQYF
.,many,TRBV7-2,TRBJ2-2,TGTGCCAGCAGCTTAACGGCGGGAAACACCGGGGAGCTGTTTTTT,CASSLTAGNTGELFF
.,.,TRBV10-1,TRBJ2-7,TGCGCCGGAGGGAAAGAGGGGGCAAACGAGCAGTACTTC,CAGGKEGANEQYF
TRBD2,many,TRBV29-1,TRBJ2-7,TGCAGCGCATCCGGGACTAGCGCCGAGCAGTACTTC,CSASGTSAEQYF
TRBD1,many,TRBV7-3,TRBJ2-3,TGTGCCAGCAGCCTACAGGGGGCTGTGGGCACAGATACGCAGTATTTT,CASSLQGAVGTDTQYF
.,many,TRBV11-2,TRBJ1-1,TGTGCCAGCAGCTTGCAGGGGATGAACACTGAAGCTTTCTTT,CASSLQGMNTEAFF
.,few,TRBV19,TRBJ1-5,TGTGCCAGTAGTATACTGGGCGCAGAAACGGGACAGCCCCAGCATTTT,CASSILGAETGQPQHF
.,few,TRBV6-1,TRBJ2-1,TGTGCCAGCAGTCCACAGGGATACAATGAGCAGTTCTTC,CASSPQGYNEQFF
TRBD1,many,TRBV20-1,TRBJ2-7,TGCAGTGCAGCCGGGACAGGAGTCTACGAGCAGTACTTC,CSAAGTGVYEQYF
TRBD2,once,TRBV20-1,TRBJ2-7,TGCAGTGCTTACGAAATAACTAGCGGGAGCACCCACGAGCAGTACTTC,CSAYEITSGSTHEQYF
.,many,TRBV29-1,TRBJ2-2,TGCAGCGTTGGGGGCACAGGAACGGTGGCGGCCGGGGAGCTGTTTTTT,CSVGGTGTVAAGELFF
.,many,TRBV4-1,TRBJ2-1,TGCGCCAGCAGCCAAGACCCGCTGTGGGTTAGGTTCTTC,CASSQDPLWVRFF
.,many,TRBV7-2,TRBJ1-5,TGTGCCAGCAGCCTGGACAGCGACAATCAGCCCCAGCATTTT,CASSLDSDNQPQHF
.,many,TRBV5-1,TRBJ2-2,TGCGCCAGCAGCGGTGAGGTTCGGACCGGGGAGCTGTTTTTT,CASSGEVRTGELFF
.,many,TRBV28,TRBJ2-1,TGTGCCACTTCGGACATAAAGTTCTACAATGAGCAGTTCTTC,CATSDIKFYNEQFF
TRBD1,many,TRBV7-2,TRBJ1-5,TGTGCCAGCAGCTTGACAGGGGTTATCGGTCAGCCCCAGCATTTT,CASSLTGVIGQPQHF
TRBD2,many,TRBV30,TRBJ2-3,TGTGCCTGGGCTAGCGGGGATACGCAGTATTTT,CAWASGDTQYF
.,many,TRBV27,TRBJ2-1,TGTGCCAGCAGAAGAACGGGGCGATCACTGGGGAATGAGCAGTTCTTC,CASRRTGRSLGNEQFF
.,many,TRBV5-1,TRBJ2-3,TGCGCCAGCAGCTTGGCCGGTGGCAACGCAGATACGCAGTATTTT,CASSLAGGNADTQYF
.,many,TRBV28,TRBJ2-7,TGTGCCATCCGACAGGGACTCTACGAGCAGTACTTC,CAIRQGLYEQYF
.,many,TRBV30,TRBJ2-3,TGTGCCTGGAGTGTCCTTCCCGATACGCAGTATTTT,CAWSVLPDTQYF
TRBD1,many,TRBV5-6,TRBJ2-7,TGTGCCAGCAGCTGGGACAGGGCTTCCTACGAGCAGTACTTC,CASSWDRASYEQYF